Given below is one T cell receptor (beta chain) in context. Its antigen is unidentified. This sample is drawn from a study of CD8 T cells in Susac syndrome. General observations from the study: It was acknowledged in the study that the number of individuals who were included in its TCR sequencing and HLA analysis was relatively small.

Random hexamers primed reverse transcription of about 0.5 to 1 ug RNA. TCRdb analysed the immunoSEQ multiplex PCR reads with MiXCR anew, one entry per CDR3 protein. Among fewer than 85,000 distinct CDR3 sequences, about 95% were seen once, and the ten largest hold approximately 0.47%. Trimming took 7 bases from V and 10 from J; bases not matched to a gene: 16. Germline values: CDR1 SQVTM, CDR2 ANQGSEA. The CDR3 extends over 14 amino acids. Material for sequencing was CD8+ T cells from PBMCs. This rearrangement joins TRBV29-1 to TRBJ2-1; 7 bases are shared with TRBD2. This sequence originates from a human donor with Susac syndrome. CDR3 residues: CSGTRRGQAGEQFF. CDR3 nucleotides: TGCAGCGGCACCCGCCGGGGCCAAGCGGGGGAGCAGTTCTTC.